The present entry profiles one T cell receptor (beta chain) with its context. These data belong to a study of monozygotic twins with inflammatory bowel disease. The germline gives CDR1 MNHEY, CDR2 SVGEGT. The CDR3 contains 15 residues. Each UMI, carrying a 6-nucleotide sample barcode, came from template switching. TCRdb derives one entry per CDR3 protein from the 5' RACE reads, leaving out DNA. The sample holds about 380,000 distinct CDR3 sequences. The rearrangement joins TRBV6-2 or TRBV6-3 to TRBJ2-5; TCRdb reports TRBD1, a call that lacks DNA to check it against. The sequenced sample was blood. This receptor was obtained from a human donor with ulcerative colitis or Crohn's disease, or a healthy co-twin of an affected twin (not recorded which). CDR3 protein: CASSYGDRAGETQYF.